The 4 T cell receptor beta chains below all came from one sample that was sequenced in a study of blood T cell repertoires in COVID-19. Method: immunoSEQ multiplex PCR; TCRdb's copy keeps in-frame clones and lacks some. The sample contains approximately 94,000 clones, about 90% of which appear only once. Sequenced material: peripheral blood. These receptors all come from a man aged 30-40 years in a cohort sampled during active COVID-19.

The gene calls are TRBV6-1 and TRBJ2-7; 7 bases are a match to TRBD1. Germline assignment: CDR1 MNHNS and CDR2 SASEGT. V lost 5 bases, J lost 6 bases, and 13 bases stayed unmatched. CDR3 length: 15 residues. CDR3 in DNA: TGTGCCAGCAGTATAACAGGGGCCCCCCCCCTCGAGCAGTACTTC. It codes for CASSITGAPPLEQYF.

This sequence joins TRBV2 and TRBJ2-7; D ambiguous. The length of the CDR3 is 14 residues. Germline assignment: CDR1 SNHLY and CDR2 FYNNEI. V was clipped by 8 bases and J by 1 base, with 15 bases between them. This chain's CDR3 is CASRTPHQSYEQYF. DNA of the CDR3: TGTGCCAGCCGAACCCCGCACCAGTCCTACGAGCAGTACTTC.

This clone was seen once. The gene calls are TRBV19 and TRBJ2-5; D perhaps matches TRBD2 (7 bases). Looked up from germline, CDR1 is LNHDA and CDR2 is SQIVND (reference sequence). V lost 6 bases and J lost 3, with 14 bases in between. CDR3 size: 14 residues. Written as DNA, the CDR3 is TGTGCCAGTAGCCCGCGGGGGCGAAAAGAGACCCAGTACTTC. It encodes CASSPRGRKETQYF.

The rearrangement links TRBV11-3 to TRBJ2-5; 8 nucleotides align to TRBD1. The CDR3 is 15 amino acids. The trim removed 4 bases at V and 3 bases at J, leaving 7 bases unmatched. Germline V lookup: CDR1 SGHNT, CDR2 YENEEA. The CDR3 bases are TGTGCCAGCAGCTCCCCCTTGGACAGGGAAGAGACCCAGTACTTC. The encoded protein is CASSSPLDREETQYF. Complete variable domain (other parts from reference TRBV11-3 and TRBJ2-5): EAGVVQSPRYKIIEKKQPVAFWCNPISGHNTLYWYLQNLGQGPELLIRYENEEAVDDSQLPKDRFSAERLKGVDSTLKIQPAELGDSAVYLCASSSPLDREETQYFGPGTRLLVL.